What follows are 21 T cell receptor beta chains derived from one specimen sequenced in a study of blood T cell repertoires in COVID-19. Sequenced by immunoSEQ multiplex PCR; TCRdb stores in-frame clones only, minus some. This table holds some 260,000 clones, around 80% found once. Sequencing input: PBMCs or T cells enriched from blood (not recorded which). The receptors here all came from a man younger than 45 with acute COVID-19.

The V gene is TRBV18, the J gene TRBJ2-7; 9 bases are shared with TRBD1. V dropped 5 bases and J dropped 6; count of bases not matched to a gene: 8. Germline lookup yields CDR1 KGHSH and CDR2 LQKENI. The CDR3 consists of 14 residues. The CDR3 nucleotides are TGTGCCAGCTCATCAAAGTCACAGGGGGCCGAGCAGTACGTC. Translation gives CASSSKSQGAEQYV.

This chain uses TRBV7-9 with TRBJ1-4; 7 bases fit TRBD1. The CDR3 covers 12 residues. Trimming at V came to 5 bases and at J to 10 bases, leaving 4 bases not matched to a gene. The V gene's germline CDR1 is SEHNR and CDR2 FQNEAQ (reference sequence). CDR3 coding DNA: TGTGCCAGCAGCGCCGGGACAGCAAAACTGTTTTTT. Translated: CASSAGTAKLFF.

The V and J genes are TRBV6-4 and TRBJ2-7; 8 bases are a match to TRBD1. Trimming cost V 6 bases and J 9 bases; bases outside gene matches: 10. Germline V CDR1 and CDR2: MRHNA, SNTAGT. This CDR3 contains 13 residues. CDR3 amino acids: CASRRTGRRGQYV. CDR3 nucleotides: TGTGCCAGCAGAAGGACAGGGAGAAGGGGGCAGTACGTC.

The chain uses TRBV7-2 and TRBJ2-1; a weak D match, TRBD1 (6 bases). The CDR3 is 14 residues long. CDR1 is SGHTA and CDR2 is FQGNSA in the germline V gene. V shed 7 bases and J shed 4 bases, with 14 bases lying between them. The CDR3 here is CASILTGLYNEQFF. The CDR3 region has the DNA TGTGCCAGCATCTTGACAGGACTTTACAATGAGCAGTTCTTC. The variable domain in full, with the rest retrieved from reference TRBV7-2 and TRBJ2-1, is GAGVSQSPSNKVTEKGKDVELRCDPISGHTALYWYRQSLGQGLEFLIYFQGNSAPDKSGLPSDRFSAERTGGSVSTLTIQRTQQEDSAVYLCASILTGLYNEQFFGPGTRLTVL.

CDR3 in amino acids: CAKPKTSPTGSTEAFF. In DNA, the CDR3 is TGTGCCAAACCCAAGACATCCCCCACGGGGTCCACTGAAGCTTTCTTT. The chain links TRBV2 to TRBJ1-1; D gene ambiguous. The germline V gene has CDR1 SNHLY and CDR2 FYNNEI. The CDR3 covers 16 residues. Trimming removed 10 bases at V and 4 bases at J, with 25 bases between.

The rearrangement links TRBV19 to TRBJ2-2; 7 nucleotides agree with TRBD2. The CDR3 loop spans 17 amino acids. The germline CDR1 and CDR2 sequences are LNHDA and SQIVND (reference sequence). Germline trimming cut 4 bases from V and 4 bases from J; bases unmatched to any gene: 12. The CDR3 reads CASSKLPGGSGTGELFF. The DNA of the CDR3 is TGTGCCAGTAGTAAGTTGCCGGGGGGAAGCGGCACCGGGGAGCTGTTTTTT.

This clone was recorded only once. The chain employs TRBV27 and TRBJ1-1, with D perhaps TRBD1 (6 bases). The length of the CDR3 is 14 residues. Deletions cut 8 bases from V and 1 base from J, with 14 bases between. CDR1 MNHEY and CDR2 SMNVEV come from the germline V gene (reference sequence). The CDR3 DNA reads as TGTGCCAGCGTCGGCCAAGGGGGGAACACTGAAGCTTTCTTT. Its protein is CASVGQGGNTEAFF.

This clone was seen a single time. This chain links TRBV4-2 with TRBJ1-6; 7 bases match TRBD1. Germline CDR1 reads LGHNA; CDR2 reads YNFKEQ. Trimming removed 1 base from V and 5 bases from J; junction bases left unmatched: 8. CDR3 length equals 17 residues. Here the CDR3 DNA reads TGTGCCAGCAGCCAAGCAAACAGGGGTGTTAATAATTCACCCCTCCACTTT. Its translation is CASSQANRGVNNSPLHF.

The rearrangement joins TRBV5-1 to TRBJ1-1; 9 nucleotides align to TRBD1. V shed 0 bases and J 3 bases; nucleotides not matched to a gene: 6. The germline V gene has CDR1 SGHRS and CDR2 YFSETQ. The CDR3 is made up of 16 amino acids. This CDR3 is CASSLEGQGIYTEAFF. The CDR3 coding sequence is TGCGCCAGCAGCTTGGAGGGACAGGGTATCTACACTGAAGCTTTCTTT.

CDR3 sequence reads: CASSAGTGNWGNPGNTIYF. As DNA, the CDR3 is TGTGCCAGCAGCGCCGGGACAGGGAATTGGGGCAATCCTGGAAACACCATATATTTT. This sequence joins TRBV9 and TRBJ1-3; 9 bases match TRBD1. This CDR3 spans 19 amino acids. V was clipped by 3 bases and J by 2 bases; unmatched bases: 15. Germline V gives CDR1 SGDLS, CDR2 YYNGEE.

The chain uses TRBV18 and TRBJ2-3, with TRBD2 as a possible D gene (5 bases). Trimming left V 4 bases short and J 0 bases short, with 17 bases between. Germline CDR1 reads KGHSH; CDR2 reads LQKENI. The CDR3 contains 17 residues. CDR3 nucleotide sequence: TGTGCCAGCTCACGGCGGACTTCCAGTGCTAGCACAGATACGCAGTATTTT. This translates into CASSRRTSSASTDTQYF. The entire variable domain, with the rest obtained from reference TRBV18 and TRBJ2-3, is as follows: NAGVMQNPRHLVRRRGQEARLRCSPMKGHSHVYWYRQLPEEGLKFMVYLQKENIIDESGMPKERFSAEFPKEGPSILRIQQVVRGDSAAYFCASSRRTSSASTDTQYFGPGTRLTVL.

The chain recombines TRBV4-1 with TRBJ2-3, with TRBD1 as a possible D gene (6 bases). Germline CDR1 and CDR2: MGHRA and YSYEKL. This CDR3 is 14 amino acids long. The germline V and J ends were trimmed by 0 bases and 4 bases, with 8 bases remaining between them. The CDR3 region has the DNA TGCGCCAGCAGCCAAGAATGGGGGCCAGATACGCAGTATTTT. The encoded protein is CASSQEWGPDTQYF.

The chain uses TRBV7-3 and TRBJ1-1, with D tentatively TRBD1 (5 bases). The germline CDR1 and CDR2 sequences are SGHTA and FQGTGA. The length of the CDR3 is 13 residues. Deletions cut 6 bases from V and 1 base from J, with 9 bases between. CDR3 nucleotide sequence: TGTGCCAGCAGTGATACAGGGAACACTGAAGCTTTCTTT. Amino acids: CASSDTGNTEAFF.

The CDR3 DNA follows: TGTGCCTGGAGTGCGGGGATTGGCTACACCTTC. Encoded protein: CAWSAGIGYTF. The chain recombines TRBV30 with TRBJ1-2; D ambiguous. The CDR3 runs 11 residues. The germline gives CDR1 GTSNPN, CDR2 SVGIG (reference sequence). Trimming removed 1 base at V and 7 bases at J, with 7 bases between.

This rearrangement joins TRBV7-8 to TRBJ1-1, with no clear D. This CDR3 is 13 amino acids long. Trimming removed 6 bases at V and 0 bases at J, with 8 bases between. CDR1 is SGHVS and CDR2 is FQNEAQ in the germline V gene. Written as DNA, the CDR3 is TGTGCCAGCAGAACTGGTATGAACACTGAAGCTTTCTTT. It codes for CASRTGMNTEAFF.

This chain links TRBV9 with TRBJ2-2, with D perhaps TRBD2 (6 bases). Trimming left V 0 bases short and J 1 base short, with 7 bases between. From germline, CDR1 is SGDLS and CDR2 YYNGEE. This CDR3 spans 15 amino acids. CDR3 in amino acids: CASSVARENTGELFF. Here the CDR3 DNA reads TGTGCCAGCAGCGTAGCGCGGGAGAACACCGGGGAGCTGTTTTTT. The full variable domain, its missing parts supplied by reference TRBV9 and TRBJ2-2, is DSGVTQTPKHLITATGQRVTLRCSPRSGDLSVYWYQQSLDQGLQFLIQYYNGEERAKGNILERFSAQQFPDLHSELNLSSLELGDSALYFCASSVARENTGELFFGEGSRLTVL.

This chain uses TRBV12-3 or TRBV12-4 with TRBJ2-1; 7 bases map to TRBD1. CDR3 size: 13 residues. The V gene end was trimmed by 1 base and the J gene end by 8 bases; junction bases not matched to a gene: 2. In DNA, the CDR3 is TGTGCCAGCAGTTTAGGACAGGGCTATGAGCAGTTCTTC. The encoded protein is CASSLGQGYEQFF.

The rearrangement joins TRBV6-5 to TRBJ2-3; tentatively, D is TRBD1 (5 bases). Deletions cut 7 bases from V and 5 bases from J, with 13 bases between. The CDR3 covers 13 residues. Germline CDR1 and CDR2: MNHEY and SVGAGI. The CDR3 loop reads CASTYPGLDTQYF. The CDR3 bases are TGTGCCAGCACCTACCCAGGGTTAGATACGCAGTATTTT.

The chain carries TRBV19 and TRBJ1-5, with D possibly being TRBD1 (5 bases). The CDR3 has 16 amino acids. V was trimmed by 6 bases and J by 3 bases, leaving 18 bases between them. Germline lookup yields CDR1 LNHDA and CDR2 SQIVND (reference sequence). Here the CDR3 DNA reads TGTGCCAGTAGAGAAGGGATCGGGACTCTCAATCAGCCCCAGCATTTT. Amino acids: CASREGIGTLNQPQHF.

This clone was detected only a few times. The same CDR3 arises from other DNA sequences in this sample as well. The genes are TRBV20-1 and TRBJ2-1, with D maybe TRBD1 (5 bases). The ends were cut back, 3 bases at V and 9 bases at J, with 9 bases in the middle. The CDR3 contains 11 residues. Germline CDR1 reads DFQATT; CDR2 reads SNEGSKA (reference sequence). CDR3 protein: CSASWGAEQFF. CDR3 DNA: TGCAGTGCTAGTTGGGGCGCTGAGCAGTTCTTC.

On this clone itself: At one end the junction does not follow the germline gene, possibly because of a read error. J is TRBJ1-3 and V is TRBV6-1; TRBD1 matches 9 bases. The CDR3 covers 12 residues. Germline V gene lookup returns CDR1 MNHNS and CDR2 SASEGT. The CDR3, as DNA: TGTGCCAGCAGCGAACAAGGCGGACAGGGGAATTTT. The encoded protein is CASSEQGGQGNF.